This record concerns one T cell receptor beta chain sequence. The data stem from a study of blood T cell repertoires in COVID-19. Across the study: Collection of acute and convalescent COVID-19 samples took place in the United States, Italy and Spain. The cDNA or gDNA used as material had been derived from T cells, B-cell-depleted T cells, or PBMCs.

The V segment lost 3 bases and the J segment 14 bases; nucleotides outside the gene matches: 14. Germline V CDR1 and CDR2: SGHRS, YFSETQ. The CDR3 is 14 amino acids. Some clones are missing from TCRdb's copy, which holds only in-frame ones; the method was immunoSEQ multiplex PCR. This repertoire shows 150,000 or so clones, about three quarters found once; its top ten account for about 8.4%. The sequenced material came from peripheral blood. The chain joins TRBV5-1 to TRBJ1-2; TRBD1 agrees at 9 bases. The source is a woman between 50 and 59 years old with active or convalescent COVID-19. The CDR3: CASSSTGTGYLRTF. In nucleotides, the CDR3 is TGCGCCAGCAGCTCTACCGGGACAGGGTACTTGCGGACCTTC.